This is a list of T cell receptor beta chains from one sample in a study of OX40 agonist ivuxolimab in advanced cancers. Produced via immunoSEQ multiplex PCR; TCRdb's table is partial and in-frame only. The sample carries around 12,000 clones, 80% to 95% recorded once. The sample was CD4+ or CD8+ T cells sorted from blood, taken in a trial of the OX40 agonist ivuxolimab. Receptor source: an adult with an advanced solid tumor such as melanoma, head and neck, liver or kidney cancer. Both conserved end residues are part of each CDR3. The D gene is left open where the match is weak. Some rows have no size entry. The others give once, few or many, or a class for an expanded clone.

J	D	V	size	CDR3	DNA
TRBJ1-2	.	TRBV5-4	.	CASSLKTGRSDGYTF	TGTGCCAGCAGCTTGAAGACGGGAAGGTCTGATGGCTACACCTTC
TRBJ2-6	.	TRBV7-9	.	CASGWGSGANVLTF	TGTGCCAGCGGTTGGGGCTCTGGGGCCAACGTCCTGACTTTC
TRBJ2-3	.	TRBV5-6	.	CASSFWDAFTDTQYF	TGTGCCAGCAGCTTCTGGGACGCCTTCACAGATACGCAGTATTTT
TRBJ1-6	.	TRBV4-3	.	CASSQDGTYNSPLHF	TGCGCCAGCAGCCAAGATGGAACCTATAATTCACCCCTCCACTTT
TRBJ2-7	TRBD1	TRBV7-6	.	CASSLEGTGGEQYF	TGTGCCAGCAGCTTAGAAGGGACAGGGGGGGAGCAGTACTTC
TRBJ2-2	TRBD1	TRBV27	once	CASRLSRTGGFTGELFF	TGTGCCAGCAGATTATCTCGGACAGGGGGCTTCACCGGGGAGCTGTTTTTT
TRBJ2-1	.	TRBV4-2	.	CASSQTTSIFYNEQFF	TGTGCCAGCAGCCAAACCACCAGCATTTTCTACAATGAGCAGTTCTTC
TRBJ2-1	.	TRBV4-1	.	CASSQPYNEQFF	TGCGCCAGCAGCCAACCCTACAATGAGCAGTTCTTC
TRBJ1-5	.	TRBV12-5	.	CASRPSGGNQPQHF	TGTGCTAGCCGACCTTCAGGGGGCAATCAGCCCCAGCATTTT
TRBJ2-1	.	TRBV7-7	.	CASSLMDEQFF	TGTGCCAGCAGCTTAATGGATGAGCAGTTCTTC